This T cell receptor beta chain was found in a study of blood T cell repertoires in COVID-19. Study context: From the United States, Italy and Spain came samples of acute and convalescent COVID-19. Sources were T cells, B-cell-depleted T cells, or PBMCs; the material itself was cDNA or gDNA.

Per the original data handling: How many nucleated cells were present was estimated from reference gene primer amplification. Profiling relied on immunoSEQ multiplex PCR, and the TCRdb table lists in-frame clones only, not all of them. The V and J calls and clone size were taken over from that table, and D and trimming were inferred from the DNA. The repertoire holds approximately 54,000 clones, with 90% as singletons. CDR3 length equals 15 residues. Germline-derived CDR1 and CDR2 are LNHNV and YYDKDF (reference sequence). Trimming at V came to 7 bases and at J to 8 bases, leaving 11 bases not matched to a gene.

The chain is built from TRBV15 and TRBJ2-1, with TRBD1 matching over 10 bases. Sequencing input: peripheral blood. The source of this sequence is a man in his forties or fifties with acute or convalescent COVID-19. CDR3 region: CATNPDRGLYDEQFF. The CDR3 region has the DNA TGTGCCACCAATCCGGACAGGGGGTTATACGATGAGCAGTTCTTC. Variable domain in full (rest from reference TRBV15 and TRBJ2-1): DAMVIQNPRYQVTQFGKPVTLSCSQTLNHNVMYWYQQKSSQAPKLLFHYYDKDFNNEADTPDNFQSRRPNTSFCFLDIRSPGLGDTAMYLCATNPDRGLYDEQFFGPGTRLTVL.